These 2 T cell receptor beta chains originate from one sample sequenced in a study of shared T cell receptors in the human thymus. This table comes from immunoSEQ multiplex PCR, and its TCRdb copy is limited to in-frame clones, with some not included. In the table there are 500,000 to 850,000 clones, 80% to 90% of which are singletons. Another study also made use of these data, one on human thymus T cells.

Sequencing was done on a sample of thymocytes. The receptors here all came from a boy in the first two years of life with a congenital heart defect.

This clone has only one observation. The chain carries TRBV6-6 and TRBJ1-1; TRBD1 matches 7 bases. The CDR3 extends over 16 amino acids. Trimming took 4 bases from V and 5 from J; bases not matched to a gene: 13. Per germline, CDR1 MNHNY and CDR2 SVGAGI (reference sequence). The CDR3 sequence is CASSLDRIGDGTEAFF. CDR3 DNA sequence: TGTGCCAGCAGTTTGGACAGGATCGGCGACGGGACTGAAGCTTTCTTT.

The chain couples TRBV28 to TRBJ2-5; the match to TRBD2 covers 12 bases. The DNA end is a closer match to TRBJ2-7, so the J assignment may be wrong. There are 15 residues in the CDR3. Germline lookup yields CDR1 MDHEN and CDR2 SYDVKM. In DNA form, the CDR3 reads TGTGCCAGCAGTCCGCTAGCGGGGGGGGTGGGCGAGCAGTACTTC. Residues: CASSPLAGGVGEQYF.